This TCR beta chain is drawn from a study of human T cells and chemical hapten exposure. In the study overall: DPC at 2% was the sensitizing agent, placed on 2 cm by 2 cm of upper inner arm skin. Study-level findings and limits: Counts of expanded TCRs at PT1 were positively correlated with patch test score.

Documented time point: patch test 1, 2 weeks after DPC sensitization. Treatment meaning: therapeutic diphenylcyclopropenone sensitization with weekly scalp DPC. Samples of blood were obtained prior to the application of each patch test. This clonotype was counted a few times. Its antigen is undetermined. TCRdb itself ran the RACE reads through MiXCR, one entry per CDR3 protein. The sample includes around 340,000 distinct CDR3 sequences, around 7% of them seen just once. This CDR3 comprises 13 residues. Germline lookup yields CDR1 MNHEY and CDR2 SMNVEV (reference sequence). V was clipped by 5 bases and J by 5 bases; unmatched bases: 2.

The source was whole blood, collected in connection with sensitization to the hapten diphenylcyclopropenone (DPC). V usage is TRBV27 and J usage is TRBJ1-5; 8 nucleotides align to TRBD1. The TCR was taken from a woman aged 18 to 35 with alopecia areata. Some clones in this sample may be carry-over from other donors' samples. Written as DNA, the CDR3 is TGTGCCAGCAGTGTACAGGGGGATCAGCCCCAGCATTTT. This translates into CASSVQGDQPQHF.